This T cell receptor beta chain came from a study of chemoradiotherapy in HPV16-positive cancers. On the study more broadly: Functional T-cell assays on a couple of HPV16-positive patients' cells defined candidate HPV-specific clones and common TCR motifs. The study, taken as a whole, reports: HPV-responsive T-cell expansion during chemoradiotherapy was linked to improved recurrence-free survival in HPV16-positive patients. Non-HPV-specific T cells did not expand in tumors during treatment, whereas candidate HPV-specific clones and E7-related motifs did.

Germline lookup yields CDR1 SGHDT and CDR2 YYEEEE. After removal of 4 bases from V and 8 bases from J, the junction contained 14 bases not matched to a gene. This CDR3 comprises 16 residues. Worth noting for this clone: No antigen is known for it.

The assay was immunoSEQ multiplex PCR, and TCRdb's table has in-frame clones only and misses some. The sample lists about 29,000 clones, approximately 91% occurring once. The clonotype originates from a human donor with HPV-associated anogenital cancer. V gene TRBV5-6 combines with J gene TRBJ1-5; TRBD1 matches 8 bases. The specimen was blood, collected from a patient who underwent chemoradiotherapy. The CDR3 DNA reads TGTGCCAGCAGCAAAGGGGGGGGACAGGCAGGTAAGCCCCAGCATTTT. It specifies CASSKGGGQAGKPQHF.